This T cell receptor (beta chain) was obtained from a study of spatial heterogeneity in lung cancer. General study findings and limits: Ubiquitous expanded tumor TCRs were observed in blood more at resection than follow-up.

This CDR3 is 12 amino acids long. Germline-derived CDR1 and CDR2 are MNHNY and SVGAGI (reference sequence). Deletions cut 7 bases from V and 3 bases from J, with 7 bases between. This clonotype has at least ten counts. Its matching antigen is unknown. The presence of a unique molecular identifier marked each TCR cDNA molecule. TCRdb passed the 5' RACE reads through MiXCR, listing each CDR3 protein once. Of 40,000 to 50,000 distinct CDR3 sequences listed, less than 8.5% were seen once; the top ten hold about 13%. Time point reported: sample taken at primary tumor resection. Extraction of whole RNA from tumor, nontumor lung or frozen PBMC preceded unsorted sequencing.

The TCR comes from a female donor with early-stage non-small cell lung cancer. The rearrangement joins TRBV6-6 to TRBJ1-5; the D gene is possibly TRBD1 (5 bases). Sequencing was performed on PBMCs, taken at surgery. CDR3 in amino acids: CASKGSNQPQHF. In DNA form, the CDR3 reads TGTGCCAGCAAGGGGTCCAATCAGCCCCAGCATTTT.